These 10 T cell receptor beta chains were all obtained from the same sample, sequenced in a study of early T cells in non-severe SARS-CoV-2 infection. TCRdb fed the 5' RACE reads into MiXCR, producing one record per CDR3 protein. The repertoire holds 30,000 or so distinct CDR3 sequences, with less than 6.5% as singletons. Sequencing was performed on whole blood. Receptors originate from an adult who was a healthcare worker with PCR-confirmed SARS-CoV-2 infection or an uninfected control (not recorded which).

This clonotype appeared many times. J is TRBJ2-1 and V is TRBV7-9; unclear D gene. V lost 1 base, J lost 9 bases, and 16 bases lay in between. This CDR3 spans 15 amino acids. Germline CDR1 is SEHNR and CDR2 is FQNEAQ (reference sequence). CDR3 in amino acids: CASSLVSPGLAEQFF. The CDR3 DNA reads as TGTGCCAGCAGCTTAGTCAGCCCGGGTTTAGCTGAGCAGTTCTTC.

This clonotype was seen many times. The chain is built from TRBV12-3 or TRBV12-4 and TRBJ1-2; tentatively, D is TRBD1 (5 bases). This CDR3 contains 11 residues. V lost 1 base, J lost 8 bases, and 5 bases lay in between. The CDR3: CASSLGTGYTF. DNA for the CDR3: TGTGCCAGCAGTTTAGGGACAGGCTACACCTTC.

This clonotype was seen at least ten times. This chain connects TRBV5-1 to TRBJ2-7; no firm D call. Germline-derived CDR1 and CDR2 are SGHRS and YFSETQ. This CDR3 is 14 amino acids long. The V end lost 0 bases, the J end lost 4 bases, and 11 bases lay between the germline ends. For the CDR3, the DNA is TGCGCCAGCAGCTTGGGACTTACGACTTACGAGCAGTACTTC. Protein: CASSLGLTTYEQYF.

V gene TRBV12-5 combines with J gene TRBJ2-1; 9 positions agree with TRBD1. The CDR3 is made up of 17 amino acids. Germline lookup yields CDR1 LGHNT and CDR2 FRNRAP. Trimming removed 6 bases from V and 4 bases from J; junction bases left unmatched: 13. The CDR3 DNA follows: TGTGCTAGTGGCCCGGGGACAGGGAGTCTGGGGTACAATGAGCAGTTCTTC. Its protein product is CASGPGTGSLGYNEQFF.

In this sample, this clonotype turned up many times. The V call is TRBV20-1, the J call TRBJ2-1, with 11 bases aligning to TRBD2. Germline V lookup: CDR1 DFQATT, CDR2 SNEGSKA (reference sequence). CDR3 size: 15 residues. V gave up 0 bases and J gave up 7 bases; unmatched junction bases: 5. The CDR3 protein is CSAREVAGGLNEQFF. In nucleotides, the CDR3 is TGCAGTGCTAGAGAGGTAGCGGGAGGGCTAAATGAGCAGTTCTTC.

This clonotype was seen ten or more times. The chain combines TRBV2 with TRBJ2-7; D call uncertain. Trimming pared 3 bases from V and 7 bases from J, leaving 16 bases between. The CDR3 has 14 amino acids. Germline V lookup: CDR1 SNHLY, CDR2 FYNNEI. Here the CDR3 reads CASSERAFRREQYF. In nucleotides, the CDR3 is TGTGCCAGCAGTGAGCGAGCGTTTCGTCGGGAGCAGTACTTC.

This clonotype has at least ten counts. This chain uses TRBV29-1 with TRBJ2-1; tentative D call: TRBD2 (5 bases). The CDR3 totals 16 residues. Germline CDR1 and CDR2: SQVTM and ANQGSEA. V lost 4 bases to trimming and J lost 7 bases, with 23 bases between them. CDR3 DNA sequence: TGCAGCGTTGCTGGCTCCGGGGTAGGAATCGGTAATGAGCAGTTCTTC. Translated: CSVAGSGVGIGNEQFF.

This clonotype has more than one count but fewer than ten. V gene TRBV5-1 combines with J gene TRBJ2-5; 9 bases line up with TRBD2. The germline V gene has CDR1 SGHRS and CDR2 YFSETQ. The J segment lost 10 bases and the V segment lost 1 base, leaving 14 bases of the junction unmatched. The CDR3 is 16 amino acids. CDR3 in amino acids: CASSLIPTSGGGIQYF. The CDR3 DNA is TGCGCCAGCAGCTTGATCCCGACTAGCGGTGGAGGGATCCAGTACTTC.

This clonotype appeared many times. This rearrangement joins TRBV5-1 to TRBJ2-6; D is unresolved. The germline gives CDR1 SGHRS, CDR2 YFSETQ. Trimming removed 1 base at V and 0 bases at J, with 8 bases between. The CDR3 runs to 16 residues. The CDR3 nucleotides are TGCGCCAGCAGCTTGAAAATGAGCTCTGGGGCCAACGTCCTGACTTTC. It is translated as CASSLKMSSGANVLTF.

This clonotype was detected many times. The chain carries TRBV12-3 or TRBV12-4 and TRBJ1-5; D is perhaps TRBD1 (5 bases). V was trimmed by 7 bases and J by 5 bases, leaving 15 bases between them. The CDR3 has 14 residues. CDR3 in amino acids: CASTQSSGDQPQHF. CDR3 nucleotide sequence: TGTGCCAGCACCCAAAGCTCGGGGGATCAGCCCCAGCATTTT.